Listed here are 32 T cell receptor beta chains from one sample, sequenced in a study of shared T cell receptors in the human thymus. Assay used: immunoSEQ multiplex PCR; TCRdb lists only in-frame clones, some missing. The repertoire holds about 730,000 clones, with approximately 85% as singletons. The same data also went into a second study, on human thymus T cells.

Material: thymocytes. Every receptor here comes from a girl less than two years old with a congenital heart defect.

Only one count was recorded for this clone. J is TRBJ1-3 and V is TRBV28; 7 bases line up with TRBD1. J gave up 2 bases and V 3 bases, and 13 bases lay outside the gene matches. This CDR3 has 18 residues. Germline V gives CDR1 MDHEN, CDR2 SYDVKM. The CDR3 loop reads CASSFPSGQGETGNTIYF. In DNA, the CDR3 is TGTGCCAGCAGTTTTCCCAGCGGGCAGGGGGAAACTGGAAACACCATATATTTT.

J is TRBJ1-2 and V is TRBV2, with 7 bases matching TRBD1. V shed 8 bases, J shed 4 bases, and the junction held 7 bases outside the gene matches. This CDR3 is 13 amino acids long. CDR1 SNHLY and CDR2 FYNNEI come from the germline V gene. CDR3 coding DNA: TGTGCCAGCCTAGGGAACAGGGGCTATGGCTACACCTTC. This codes for CASLGNRGYGYTF.

V usage is TRBV6-1 and J usage is TRBJ1-3; 7 bases agree with TRBD1. Trimming took 1 base from V and 4 from J; bases not matched to a gene: 7. This CDR3 comprises 16 residues. Germline loops: CDR1 MNHNS, CDR2 SASEGT. The CDR3 nucleotides are TGTGCCAGCAGTGAAGTACAGGGGAGGATAGGAAACACCATATATTTT. Its translation: CASSEVQGRIGNTIYF.

V gene TRBV5-4 combines with J gene TRBJ1-1; possibly TRBD1 for D (6 bases). Trimming stripped 5 bases from V and 2 bases from J, with 28 bases between. The CDR3 runs 19 residues. Germline V gene lookup returns CDR1 SGHNT and CDR2 YYREEE (reference sequence). The CDR3 protein is CASSQVGNRDKRRNTEAFF. The CDR3 DNA reads TGTGCCAGCAGTCAGGTTGGGAACAGGGACAAGCGCAGAAACACTGAAGCTTTCTTT.

V usage is TRBV4-1 and J usage is TRBJ1-2; 7 bases match TRBD1. CDR1 and CDR2 (germline): MGHRA, YSYEKL. J gave up 7 bases and V 0 bases, and 14 bases lay outside the gene matches. CDR3 size: 17 residues. As DNA, the CDR3 is TGCGCCAGCAGCCAAGAATTGGGGGAAGAGGGGGCGGGTGGCTACACCTTC. This gives the protein CASSQELGEEGAGGYTF.

The chain carries TRBV15 and TRBJ1-2; 10 bases agree with TRBD1. Losses at the gene ends were 3 bases for V and 6 bases for J; bases not matched to a gene: 25. CDR1 and CDR2 from the germline V gene are LNHNV and YYDKDF (reference sequence). This CDR3 has 21 residues. The CDR3 region is CATSSPGQGSRGLWGLDGYTF. The DNA for the CDR3 is TGTGCCACCAGCAGTCCGGGACAGGGGTCTAGGGGGCTTTGGGGGCTGGATGGCTACACCTTC.

This clone appeared once. This chain links TRBV25-1 with TRBJ2-5, with 7 bases that match TRBD2. This CDR3 is 15 amino acids long. Germline-derived CDR1 and CDR2 are MGHDK and SYGVNS. Trimming took 2 bases from V and 3 from J; bases not matched to a gene: 6. The CDR3 loop is CASSENHAGEETQYF. In DNA, the CDR3 is TGTGCCAGCAGTGAAAATCACGCGGGGGAAGAGACCCAGTACTTC.

CDR3 bases: TGTGCCAGCAGCCGGGGACAGGGGGCGCGTAACACCGGGGAGCTGTTTTTT. This sequence encodes CASSRGQGARNTGELFF. V gene TRBV5-4 combines with J gene TRBJ2-2; 12 bases are a match to TRBD1. Per germline, CDR1 SGHNT and CDR2 YYREEE (reference sequence). This CDR3 spans 17 amino acids. The J segment lost 2 bases and the V segment lost 4 bases, leaving 6 bases of the junction unmatched.

The CDR3 here is CASSFRGANEQFF. The CDR3 region has the DNA TGTGCCAGCAGCTTCCGGGGGGCAAATGAGCAGTTCTTC. The chain links TRBV13 to TRBJ2-1, with D possibly TRBD2 on 7 matching bases. The CDR3 totals 13 residues. Trimming took 3 bases from V and 7 from J, leaving 10 bases between them. Germline lookup yields CDR1 PRHDT and CDR2 FYEKMQ (reference sequence).

The chain is built from TRBV28 and TRBJ1-5; 7 bases align to TRBD1. J was trimmed by 2 bases and V by 4 bases; bases with no gene match: 17. This CDR3 comprises 19 residues. The germline CDR1 and CDR2 sequences are MDHEN and SYDVKM. The CDR3 nucleotides are TGTGCCAGCAGTTACCCCCACCGGGCAGGGGGAAAGGGCAATCAGCCCCAGCATTTT. Its translation: CASSYPHRAGGKGNQPQHF.

The chain uses TRBV6-1 and TRBJ1-5; the D gene is possibly TRBD1 (5 bases). The CDR3 loop spans 15 amino acids. The V gene lost 3 bases and the J gene lost 5 bases, with 14 bases spanning the gap. Germline values: CDR1 MNHNS, CDR2 SASEGT. DNA for the CDR3: TGTGCCAGCAGTGAGGTACCCCAAGGGGATCAGCCCCAGCATTTT. This gives the protein CASSEVPQGDQPQHF.

This clone was seen more than once but under ten times. V gene TRBV14 combines with J gene TRBJ1-6; possibly TRBD1 for D (6 bases). V shed 0 bases and J shed 6 bases, with 12 bases lying between them. CDR3 length equals 16 residues. CDR1 and CDR2 (germline): SGHDN, FVKESK. CDR3 in amino acids: CASSQDDVGGNSPLHF. CDR3 coding DNA: TGTGCCAGCAGCCAAGATGACGTAGGGGGTAATTCACCCCTCCACTTT.

The CDR3 sequence is CSALRENEQFF. The CDR3 DNA sequence: TGCAGTGCTCTTCGAGAGAATGAGCAGTTCTTC. The J gene is TRBJ2-1, the V gene TRBV20-1, with D uncertain. Germline V lookup: CDR1 DFQATT, CDR2 SNEGSKA (reference sequence). Trimming removed 5 bases at V and 7 bases at J, with 9 bases between. This CDR3 is built from 11 residues.

This rearrangement joins TRBV5-4 to TRBJ2-6; D remains ambiguous. V was pared by 6 bases and J by 2 bases, with 24 bases between. Per the germline V gene, CDR1 is SGHNT and CDR2 is YYREEE (reference sequence). The CDR3 has 19 amino acids. CDR3 in amino acids: CASTSISFRPPTGANVLTF. Here the CDR3 DNA reads TGTGCCAGCACCTCAATTTCTTTCAGGCCCCCAACTGGGGCCAACGTCCTGACTTTC.

This chain joins TRBV27 and TRBJ1-4, with 9 positions matching TRBD1. J was trimmed by 6 bases and V by 5 bases; bases with no gene match: 7. Germline V gives CDR1 MNHEY, CDR2 SMNVEV (reference sequence). The CDR3 is 15 amino acids. The CDR3 coding sequence is TGTGCCAGCAGTCCCGGGACAGGGTTTTATGAAAAACTGTTTTTT. Protein: CASSPGTGFYEKLFF.

This chain joins TRBV12-5 and TRBJ2-5; tentative D call: TRBD1 (6 bases). Germline V gene lookup returns CDR1 LGHNT and CDR2 FRNRAP. The CDR3 totals 13 residues. V shed 8 bases and J shed 0 bases, with 10 bases lying between them. CDR3 sequence: CASSQGHQETQYF. As DNA, the CDR3 is TGTGCTAGTAGCCAGGGGCACCAAGAGACCCAGTACTTC.

The chain joins TRBV2 to TRBJ1-5; D gene unclear. In germline, CDR1 is SNHLY, CDR2 FYNNEI. The CDR3 is 13 residues long. The ends were cut back, 5 bases at V and 5 bases at J, with 10 bases in the middle. Written as DNA, the CDR3 is TGTGCCAGCAGTATCCAGTCCGATCAGCCCCAGCATTTT. This sequence encodes CASSIQSDQPQHF.

The V gene is TRBV27, the J gene TRBJ1-2; D gene unclear. CDR1 MNHEY and CDR2 SMNVEV come from the germline V gene (reference sequence). Trimming removed 1 base at V and 0 bases at J, with 15 bases between. This CDR3 has 17 residues. CDR3 sequence: CASSLYPPRHPNYGYTF. In DNA form, the CDR3 reads TGTGCCAGCAGTTTATATCCCCCGAGACATCCTAACTATGGCTACACCTTC.

The chain uses TRBV9 and TRBJ2-2, with TRBD1 matching over 8 bases. With V trimmed by 0 bases and J by 4 bases, 14 bases remained unmatched. The CDR3 contains 19 residues. The germline CDR1 and CDR2 sequences are SGDLS and YYNGEE. This chain's CDR3 is CASSVVPGPTGDSTGELFF. For the CDR3, the DNA is TGTGCCAGCAGCGTAGTTCCTGGACCGACAGGGGACAGCACCGGGGAGCTGTTTTTT.

The chain employs TRBV28 and TRBJ1-1; 10 bases agree with TRBD1. Germline lookup yields CDR1 MDHEN and CDR2 SYDVKM. V lost 10 bases and J lost 5; bases outside the gene matches: 25. The CDR3 loop spans 19 amino acids. The CDR3 is CATTPTCPGQGQRRTEAFF. The DNA of the CDR3 is TGTGCCACCACACCTACCTGCCCGGGACAGGGGCAAAGGAGGACTGAAGCTTTCTTT. Combining the CDR3 with reference TRBV28 and TRBJ1-1 gives the whole variable domain DVKVTQSSRYLVKRTGEKVFLECVQDMDHENMFWYRQDPGLGLRLIYFSYDVKMKEKGDIPEGYSVSREKKERFSLILESASTNQTSMYLCATTPTCPGQGQRRTEAFFGQGTRLTVV.

This clone came up once. V and J are TRBV4-1 and TRBJ1-1; the D gene is possibly TRBD1 (6 bases). The CDR3 runs to 14 residues. With 3 bases removed from V and 5 bases from J, the gap between germline ends came to 13 bases. Per the germline V gene, CDR1 is MGHRA and CDR2 is YSYEKL. CDR3 sequence: CASSHGGVWTEAFF. As DNA, the CDR3 is TGCGCCAGCAGCCATGGGGGCGTGTGGACTGAAGCTTTCTTT.

The chain employs TRBV27 and TRBJ1-2, with a tentative D call TRBD1 (6 bases). This CDR3 comprises 16 residues. Trimming removed 6 bases at V and 6 bases at J, with 23 bases between. The V gene's germline CDR1 is MNHEY and CDR2 SMNVEV (reference sequence). The CDR3 region is CASRLTQGKYSDGYTF. In DNA, the CDR3 is TGTGCCAGCAGACTAACCCAGGGGAAGTATTCGGATGGCTACACCTTC.

V and J are TRBV9 and TRBJ1-2, with a weak D call TRBD1 (5 bases). The CDR3 totals 15 residues. Germline V gene data show CDR1 as SGDLS and CDR2 as YYNGEE. Trimming pared 7 bases from V and 6 bases from J, leaving 22 bases between. The CDR3 spells CASGAGLGTVDGYTF. The CDR3 DNA follows: TGTGCCAGCGGGGCAGGGCTGGGGACTGTAGATGGCTACACCTTC.

J is TRBJ2-5 and V is TRBV6-5; D unclear. The length of the CDR3 is 14 residues. Trimming removed 6 bases at V and 5 bases at J, with 16 bases between. Germline-derived CDR1 and CDR2 are MNHEY and SVGAGI. CDR3 protein: CASSPLGERETQYF. CDR3 in DNA: TGTGCCAGCAGCCCTCTGGGTGAGAGGGAGACCCAGTACTTC.

J is TRBJ1-2 and V is TRBV7-9; 9 bases fit TRBD1. Germline V gene lookup returns CDR1 SEHNR and CDR2 FQNEAQ (reference sequence). V shed 5 bases and J 4 bases; nucleotides not matched to a gene: 8. This CDR3 has 15 amino acids. The CDR3 loop is CASSPRDRVSYGYTF. DNA for the CDR3: TGTGCCAGCAGCCCACGGGACAGGGTTAGCTATGGCTACACCTTC.

This rearrangement joins TRBV6-1 to TRBJ2-2; D perhaps matches TRBD1 (5 bases). Germline V CDR1 and CDR2: MNHNS, SASEGT. Between the trimmed V and J ends, which lost 11 bases and 7 bases, there was a span of 20 bases. The CDR3 length is 14 residues. CDR3 sequence: CAALGPYNGGELFF. CDR3 coding DNA: TGTGCCGCTTTGGGGCCCTATAATGGCGGGGAGCTGTTTTTT.

The chain has TRBV5-6 and TRBJ2-3, with D possibly TRBD1 on 6 matching bases. Germline CDR1 is SGHDT and CDR2 is YYEEEE. Trimming stripped 5 bases from V and 8 bases from J, with 21 bases between. There are 15 residues in the CDR3. The CDR3 is CASSSDRLFCSTQYF. CDR3 DNA sequence: TGTGCCAGCAGTTCCGACAGGCTGTTTTGCAGTACGCAGTATTTT.

The chain recombines TRBV7-9 with TRBJ1-2; tentative D call: TRBD1 (5 bases). Germline V gives CDR1 SEHNR, CDR2 FQNEAQ (reference sequence). The CDR3 spans 13 residues. Trimming took 5 bases from V and 4 from J, leaving 11 bases between them. In nucleotides, the CDR3 is TGTGCCAGCAGCCCCGGACAACTCTATGGCTACACCTTC. Its translation: CASSPGQLYGYTF.

The V and J genes are TRBV7-2 and TRBJ2-7, with TRBD1 matching 10 bases. The CDR3 has 12 residues. Germline V gene sequence: CDR1 SGHTA, CDR2 FQGNSA. J lost 12 bases, V lost 3 bases, and 5 bases had no gene match. The CDR3 sequence is CASSLPGQGTYF. The CDR3 DNA is TGTGCCAGCAGCTTGCCGGGACAGGGGACGTACTTC.

This chain connects TRBV10-2 to TRBJ1-2; 10 bases are shared with TRBD1. The length of the CDR3 is 14 residues. Germline V gene lookup returns CDR1 WSHSY and CDR2 SAAADI. The ends lost 6 bases at V and 4 bases at J; junction bases unmatched: 5. The chain's CDR3 is CASRWGTGAYGYTF. In nucleotides, the CDR3 is TGCGCCAGCAGGTGGGGGACAGGGGCCTATGGCTACACCTTC.

J is TRBJ2-5 and V is TRBV4-1; possible D gene TRBD2, 7 bases. Germline V gene data show CDR1 as MGHRA and CDR2 as YSYEKL. The CDR3 is made up of 17 amino acids. Trimming cost V 2 bases and J 2 bases, with 18 bases left between them. CDR3 coding DNA: TGCGCCAGCAGCCAATCTCTTGGGGGGGGACATCAAGAGACCCAGTACTTC. Translated, it gives CASSQSLGGGHQETQYF.

The V and J genes are TRBV4-1 and TRBJ2-3; 7 bases match TRBD2. This CDR3 comprises 15 residues. Germline lookup yields CDR1 MGHRA and CDR2 YSYEKL. The ends lost 6 bases at V and 5 bases at J; junction bases unmatched: 11. The CDR3 spells CASSHTPGGKDTQYF. In nucleotides, the CDR3 is TGCGCCAGCAGTCACACCCCCGGGGGGAAAGATACGCAGTATTTT.